The clone carrying this T cell receptor beta chain appeared a few times. Its antigen is as yet unknown. Among the donors, all were healthy bone marrow donors. The PCR employed 60 Vbeta primers together with 13 Jbeta primers. Produced via immunoSEQ multiplex PCR; TCRdb's table is partial and in-frame only. The sample gives approximately 150,000 clones, more than 75% of which show up once; about 6.6% is in the top ten. The entry originates in a study of cytomegalovirus exposure and HLA in healthy donors. The study's findings and limits: In an earlier analysis, about 87% or about 30%: the productive usage of most TCR beta V segments. Rarity marked most TCR sequences, yet some public TCRs occurred in many donors.

CDR3 size: 16 residues. V lost 3 bases and J 5 bases, leaving 17 bases between the germline ends. Germline lookup yields CDR1 MRHNA and CDR2 SNTAGT. Sequences were obtained from PBMCs. J is TRBJ1-5 and V is TRBV6-4; tentative D call: TRBD1 (5 bases). The clonotype comes from a woman aged 40 to 49 in good health and CMV-seropositive. CDR3 nucleotide sequence: TGTGCCAGCAGTGAAGGTGAAGGGGAAAACCATCAGCCCCAGCATTTT. Its protein product is CASSEGEGENHQPQHF.